This TCR beta chain was identified during a study of post-analysis software for immune sequencing data. The V gene's germline CDR1 is LNHNV and CDR2 YYDKDF (reference sequence). The CDR3 extends over 14 amino acids. The ends were cut back, 5 bases at V and 0 bases at J, with 11 bases in the middle. The study, taken as a whole, reports: TRBV5-6, TRBV5-1 and TRBV20-1 were among four or five TRBV segments more frequent in patients than controls. Samples made in the same batch grouped tightly together by F measure. The study found significantly lower normalized Chao1 diversity in multiple sclerosis patients than in controls.

Comments on this clonotype: Antigen specificity is unknown.

Unique molecular identifiers had been added to the TCR beta cDNA libraries. Some 500,000 cDNA molecules were obtained per 1 to 10 million input T cells. TCRdb independently ran MiXCR on the PCR reads; one entry per CDR3 protein. The table has hundreds of thousands of distinct CDR3 sequences, approximately 45% seen once; the top ten hold 12%. This chain joins TRBV15 and TRBJ2-7; weak D call: TRBD2 (5 bases). Sequencing input: blood. The receptor was derived from a girl aged 10 to 17 with multiple sclerosis. CDR3 loop: CATSDRDISYEQYF. The CDR3, as DNA: TGTGCCACCAGCGACCGGGATATCTCCTACGAGCAGTACTTC.